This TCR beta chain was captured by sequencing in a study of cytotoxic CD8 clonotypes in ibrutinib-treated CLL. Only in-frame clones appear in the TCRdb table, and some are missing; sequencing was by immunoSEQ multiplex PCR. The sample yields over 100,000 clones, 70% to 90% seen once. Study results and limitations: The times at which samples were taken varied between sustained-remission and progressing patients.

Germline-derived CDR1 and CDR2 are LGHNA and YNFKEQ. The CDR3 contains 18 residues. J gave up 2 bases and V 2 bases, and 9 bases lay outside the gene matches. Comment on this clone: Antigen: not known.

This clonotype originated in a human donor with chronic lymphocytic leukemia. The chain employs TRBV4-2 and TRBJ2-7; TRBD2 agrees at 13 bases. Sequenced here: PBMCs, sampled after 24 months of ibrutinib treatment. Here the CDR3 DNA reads TGTGCCAGCAGCCAATTGACTAGCGGGAGGATTGAGGCCTACGAGCAGTACTTC. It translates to CASSQLTSGRIEAYEQYF.